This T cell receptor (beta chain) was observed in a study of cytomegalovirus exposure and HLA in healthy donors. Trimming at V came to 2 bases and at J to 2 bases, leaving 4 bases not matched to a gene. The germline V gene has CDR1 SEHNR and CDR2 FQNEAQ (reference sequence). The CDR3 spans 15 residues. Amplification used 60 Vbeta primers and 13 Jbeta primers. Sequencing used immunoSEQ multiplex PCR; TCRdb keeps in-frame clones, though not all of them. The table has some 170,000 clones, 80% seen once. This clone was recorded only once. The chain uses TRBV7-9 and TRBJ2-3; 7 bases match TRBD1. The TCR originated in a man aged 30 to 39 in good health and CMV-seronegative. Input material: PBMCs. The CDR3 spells CASSLTGTVTDTQYF. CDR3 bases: TGTGCCAGCAGCTTAACCGGGACAGTCACAGATACGCAGTATTTT.